This T cell receptor (beta chain) was sequenced in a study of control samples from healthy donors and cancer patients. The assay was immunoSEQ multiplex PCR, and TCRdb's table has in-frame clones only and misses some. The sample lists roughly 170,000 clones; around 93% were seen once. The CDR3 extends over 16 amino acids. Trimming cost V 1 base and J 7 bases, with 19 bases left between them. Germline-derived CDR1 and CDR2 are LGHNT and FRNRAP. The receptor comes from a woman between 55 and 75 years old in good health. The sequenced sample consisted of blood. The V call is TRBV12-5, the J call TRBJ1-2, with D perhaps TRBD1 (6 bases). This chain's CDR3 is CASGLGAAGDYGGYTF. In DNA form, the CDR3 reads TGTGCTAGTGGTTTGGGGGCGGCAGGGGATTATGGTGGCTACACCTTC.